The 19 T cell receptor beta chains presented below share a single source sample, sequenced in a study of OX40 agonist ivuxolimab in advanced cancers. Libraries were prepared by immunoSEQ multiplex PCR; TCRdb keeps only in-frame clonotypes and omits some of them. The sample shows about 36,000 clones, just under 80% of them seen only once. This material consisted of CD4+ or CD8+ T cells sorted from blood, taken in a trial of the OX40 agonist ivuxolimab. The receptors derive from an adult with an advanced solid tumor such as melanoma, head and neck, liver or kidney cancer.

This clone was counted only a few times. The chain has TRBV19 and TRBJ2-3, with TRBD2 identical over 7 bases. V shed 5 bases, J shed 0 bases, and the junction held 5 bases outside the gene matches. Germline loops: CDR1 LNHDA, CDR2 SQIVND (reference sequence). The CDR3 runs 15 residues. DNA of the CDR3: TGTGCCAGTAGTCTAGCGGATTCCAGCACAGATACGCAGTATTTT. It encodes CASSLADSSTDTQYF.

The chain joins TRBV7-9 to TRBJ2-3; perhaps TRBD1 as D (6 bases). Trimming shortened V by 5 bases and J by 0 bases, and 15 bases separated the two germline ends. This CDR3 is built from 16 residues. Germline CDR1 SEHNR, CDR2 FQNEAQ (reference sequence). As DNA, the CDR3 is TGTGCCAGCAGCCGACAGGCTCGCCTTAGCACAGATACGCAGTATTTT. Protein: CASSRQARLSTDTQYF.

The chain has TRBV27 and TRBJ2-3; maybe TRBD2 (5 bases). Trimming removed 2 bases from V and 4 bases from J, with 13 bases in between. This CDR3 is 15 amino acids long. Per the germline V gene, CDR1 is MNHEY and CDR2 is SMNVEV (reference sequence). Here the CDR3 reads CASSLVRTGADTQYF. CDR3 bases: TGTGCCAGCAGTTTAGTGCGGACTGGGGCAGATACGCAGTATTTT.

This rearrangement joins TRBV6-6 to TRBJ2-1; no firm D call. Trimming pared 0 bases from V and 9 bases from J, leaving 9 bases between. The CDR3 covers 13 residues. CDR1 is MNHNY, CDR2 SVGAGI, per germline (reference sequence). DNA for the CDR3: TGTGCCAGCAGTTACTCGAACCGCGCTGAGCAGTTCTTC. Protein product: CASSYSNRAEQFF.

The CDR3 loop reads CASYRDRGLNEQFF. The CDR3 DNA reads as TGTGCCAGCTACCGGGACAGGGGGCTCAATGAGCAGTTCTTC. This chain uses TRBV5-4 with TRBJ2-1; 12 bases agree with TRBD1. The CDR3 has 14 amino acids. Germline values: CDR1 SGHNT, CDR2 YYREEE (reference sequence). Trimming cost V 7 bases and J 6 bases; bases outside gene matches: 5.

Comment on this clone: Other DNA sequences in this sample translate to the same CDR3. The chain combines TRBV2 with TRBJ2-7; D remains ambiguous. CDR3 length equals 13 residues. The V end lost 6 bases, the J end lost 0 bases, and 9 bases lay between the germline ends. CDR1 and CDR2 (germline): SNHLY, FYNNEI. CDR3 in amino acids: CASRGTDSYEQYF. For the CDR3, the DNA is TGTGCCAGCAGGGGAACAGACTCCTACGAGCAGTACTTC.

This rearrangement joins TRBV5-1 to TRBJ2-5, with unresolved D. The CDR3 covers 14 residues. Trimming took off 3 bases at V and 5 bases at J, with 14 bases between the two ends. Germline V CDR1 and CDR2: SGHRS, YFSETQ. The CDR3 reads CASSSLTGRETQYF. The CDR3 bases are TGCGCCAGCAGCTCTCTGACTGGGCGGGAGACCCAGTACTTC.

This chain uses TRBV12-5 with TRBJ1-2; D call uncertain. V lost 6 bases and J 0 bases, leaving 11 bases between the germline ends. This CDR3 spans 14 amino acids. CDR1 LGHNT and CDR2 FRNRAP come from the germline V gene. CDR3: CASGNPLANYGYTF. In DNA form, the CDR3 reads TGTGCTAGTGGGAACCCCTTAGCTAACTATGGCTACACCTTC.

The genes are TRBV7-9 and TRBJ2-7; 12 nucleotides align to TRBD2. Germline V gene data show CDR1 as SEHNR and CDR2 as FQNEAQ (reference sequence). The CDR3 runs 15 residues. V lost 1 base to trimming and J lost 7 bases; unmatched junction nucleotides: 5. Here the CDR3 reads CASSLETSGSKEQYF. In DNA, the CDR3 is TGTGCCAGCAGCTTAGAGACTAGCGGGAGTAAGGAGCAGTACTTC.

The rearrangement uses TRBV28 and TRBJ2-7, with unresolved D. CDR1 MDHEN and CDR2 SYDVKM come from the germline V gene. This CDR3 region has 14 residues. The ends were cut back, 3 bases at V and 2 bases at J, with 11 bases in the middle. In nucleotides, the CDR3 is TGTGCCAGCAGTTTGGTTACAAGAACCTACGAGCAGTACTTC. This codes for CASSLVTRTYEQYF.

This chain links TRBV2 with TRBJ2-1; a possible D gene is TRBD1 (6 bases). CDR1 is SNHLY, CDR2 FYNNEI, per germline. This CDR3 contains 14 residues. The V end lost 5 bases, the J end lost 6 bases, and 14 bases lay between the germline ends. In nucleotides, the CDR3 is TGTGCCAGCAGTCTACAGGGACGGGTCAATGAGCAGTTCTTC. Translated, it gives CASSLQGRVNEQFF.

The J gene is TRBJ2-2, the V gene TRBV9; D tentatively reads TRBD1 or TRBD2 (5 bases each). The CDR3 sequence is 15 residues long. Trimming cost V 7 bases and J 5 bases, with 18 bases left between them. The germline gives CDR1 SGDLS, CDR2 YYNGEE. In nucleotides, the CDR3 is TGTGCCAGCTCCCGGGACGCGCAACGGACCGGGGAGCTGTTTTTT. Protein sequence: CASSRDAQRTGELFF.

J is TRBJ2-7 and V is TRBV6-1, with D possibly called TRBD1 or TRBD2 (6 bases each). Germline CDR1 and CDR2: MNHNS and SASEGT. Trimming removed 4 bases at V and 4 bases at J, with 11 bases between. CDR3 length equals 13 residues. The CDR3 coding sequence is TGTGCCAGCAGTGCCCGGGGGCCATACGAGCAGTACTTC. The encoded protein is CASSARGPYEQYF.

The rearrangement links TRBV5-5 to TRBJ2-7, with 11 bases lining up with TRBD1. J lost 4 bases, V lost 4 bases, and 4 bases had no gene match. The V gene's germline CDR1 is SGHKS and CDR2 YYEKEE (reference sequence). There are 14 residues in the CDR3. CDR3: CASSAGTGGYEQYF. CDR3 bases: TGTGCCAGCAGCGCCGGGACAGGGGGATACGAGCAGTACTTC.

The chain couples TRBV19 to TRBJ1-1, with a weak D call TRBD1 (6 bases). V dropped 5 bases and J dropped 4 bases, with 14 bases sitting between them. CDR3 length: 14 residues. The germline V gene has CDR1 LNHDA and CDR2 SQIVND (reference sequence). CDR3 amino acids: CASSPTGMRTEAFF. In DNA form, the CDR3 reads TGTGCCAGTAGTCCCACAGGGATGCGCACTGAAGCTTTCTTT.

This clone was seen a handful of times. The chain employs TRBV11-2 and TRBJ2-5; 9 nucleotides agree with TRBD2. In germline, CDR1 is SGHAT, CDR2 FQNNGV. The V segment lost 4 bases and the J segment 2 bases; nucleotides outside the gene matches: 8. The CDR3 contains 16 residues. CDR3 in amino acids: CASSSGRLAAQETQYF. The CDR3 bases are TGTGCCAGCAGCTCCGGCCGACTAGCGGCGCAAGAGACCCAGTACTTC. Based on the CDR3 plus reference TRBV11-2 and TRBJ2-5, the full variable domain is EAGVAQSPRYKIIEKRQSVAFWCNPISGHATLYWYQQILGQGPKLLIQFQNNGVVDDSQLPKDRFSAERLKGVDSTLKIQPAKLEDSAVYLCASSSGRLAAQETQYFGPGTRLLVL.

A few counts support this clone. The chain employs TRBV5-5 and TRBJ2-2; TRBD2 aligns across 14 bases. CDR3 length: 17 amino acids. Trimming at V came to 5 bases and at J to 2 bases, leaving 5 bases not matched to a gene. Germline CDR1 SGHKS, CDR2 YYEKEE (reference sequence). CDR3 nucleotides: TGTGCCAGCAGTTCGGGACTAGCGGGAGTAAACACCGGGGAGCTGTTTTTT. Protein sequence: CASSSGLAGVNTGELFF.

This clone was counted a single time. The chain is built from TRBV28 and TRBJ2-5, with TRBD1 identical over 7 bases. Per the germline V gene, CDR1 is MDHEN and CDR2 is SYDVKM. The CDR3 extends over 16 amino acids. V lost 6 bases, J lost 5 bases, and 15 bases stayed unmatched. CDR3 nucleotides: TGTGCCAGCAGACCACTTTCGACAGGGAGTAGGGAGACCCAGTACTTC. It yields the protein CASRPLSTGSRETQYF.

The gene calls are TRBV19 and TRBJ1-3; D gene uncertain. V shed 10 bases and J shed 2 bases, with 18 bases lying between them. Germline V CDR1 and CDR2: LNHDA, SQIVND (reference sequence). The CDR3 loop spans 15 amino acids. The CDR3 region is CATTTAGKPGNTIYF. CDR3 bases: TGTGCCACCACGACGGCCGGCAAGCCTGGAAACACCATATATTTT. The whole variable domain, remainder taken from reference TRBV19 and TRBJ1-3, is DGGITQSPKYLFRKEGQNVTLSCEQNLNHDAMYWYRQDPGQGLRLIYYSQIVNDFQKGDIAEGYSVSREKKESFPLTVTSAQKNPTAFYLCATTTAGKPGNTIYFGEGSWLTVV.